This T cell receptor beta chain was profiled in a study of T cell changes during pregnancy in multiple sclerosis. Sequencing was performed with immunoSEQ multiplex PCR; in TCRdb, only in-frame clones are kept and a portion is missing. Among tens of thousands of clones listed, approximately 90% were seen once. Germline assignment: CDR1 SNHLY and CDR2 FYNNEI. The V and J ends lost 3 bases and 3 bases respectively, with 8 bases between them. This CDR3 comprises 13 residues. The sample in question was CD4+ T cells from peripheral blood mononuclear cells, obtained in the first trimester of pregnancy. This chain uses TRBV2 with TRBJ1-2; D is unresolved. The origin of this receptor is a female donor with multiple sclerosis, enrolled in a pregnancy study. CDR3 nucleotides: TGTGCCAGCAGTGATACAGACCACTATGGCTACACCTTC. Translating it yields CASSDTDHYGYTF.